One T cell receptor beta chain is described in this entry. The entry originates in a study of shared clonotypes between healthy human individuals. The table came from immunoSEQ multiplex PCR; TCRdb's copy has only in-frame clones and leaves some out. This table has fewer than 100,000 clones, 65% to 70% appearing once. The CDR3 runs 17 residues. The germline CDR1 and CDR2 sequences are SNHLY and FYNNEI. Trimming shortened V by 4 bases and J by 1 base, and 19 bases separated the two germline ends. This clonotype was obtained from a man aged 25 to 45 in good health. Sequencing input: memory CD8+ T cells sorted from blood. The subset: CD45RO+ cells pooled with CCR7-negative TemRA cells. The chain employs TRBV2 and TRBJ1-2; a possible D gene is TRBD1 (6 bases). In DNA form, the CDR3 reads TGTGCCAGCAGTGGACTCGCTTCTACAGGGCGTAACTATGGCTACACCTTC. Encoded protein: CASSGLASTGRNYGYTF.